This entry lists 10 T cell receptor beta chains sequenced from one sample in a study of blood T cell repertoires in COVID-19. The protocol was immunoSEQ multiplex PCR, while the TCRdb copy is restricted to in-frame clones and leaves out a portion. The table lists around 180,000 clones, about 85% of them singletons. Sequencing input: peripheral blood. Source of these receptors: a man aged 80 or over with COVID-19, enrolled during active disease.

This clone has a single count. The gene calls are TRBV6-5 and TRBJ1-4, with 9 bases aligning to TRBD1. The junction had 6 bases not matched to a gene; V was cut back by 7 bases and J by 6 bases. Per the germline V gene, CDR1 is MNHEY and CDR2 is SVGAGI. The CDR3 runs to 14 residues. DNA for the CDR3: TGTGCCAGCACTACAGGGGGCTCTTATGAAAAACTGTTTTTT. Encoded protein: CASTTGGSYEKLFF.

This clone was recorded many times. The chain joins TRBV10-3 to TRBJ2-7; D perhaps matches TRBD1 (7 bases). V was trimmed by 3 bases and J by 0 bases, leaving 12 bases between them. The length of the CDR3 is 15 residues. Germline-derived CDR1 and CDR2 are ENHRY and SYGVKD. The CDR3: CAISDRGRLSYEQYF. CDR3 in DNA: TGTGCCATCAGTGACAGGGGGAGGCTCTCCTACGAGCAGTACTTC.

The rearrangement uses TRBV7-9 and TRBJ2-3; D gene uncertain. This CDR3 is built from 14 residues. Trimming stripped 2 bases from V and 3 bases from J, with 9 bases between. Per germline, CDR1 SEHNR and CDR2 FQNEAQ (reference sequence). Here the CDR3 reads CASSLKLTTDTQYF. Written as DNA, the CDR3 is TGTGCCAGCAGCTTAAAACTGACTACAGATACGCAGTATTTT.

V gene TRBV12-3 or TRBV12-4 combines with J gene TRBJ1-1; D not resolved. The V end lost 3 bases, the J end lost 1 base, and 6 bases lay between the germline ends. This CDR3 region has 13 residues. CDR3 amino acids: CASSFRQNTEAFF. CDR3 bases: TGTGCCAGCAGTTTCCGACAGAACACTGAAGCTTTCTTT.

The J gene is TRBJ1-2, the V gene TRBV5-1, with unresolved D. This CDR3 comprises 14 residues. Germline V CDR1 and CDR2: SGHRS, YFSETQ. V was pared by 4 bases and J by 1 base, with 11 bases between. In nucleotides, the CDR3 is TGCGCCAGCAGCCCTCGGGAGGGTAACTATGGCTACACCTTC. Translation gives CASSPREGNYGYTF.

The genes are TRBV5-5 and TRBJ1-5; the match to TRBD1 covers 9 bases. Germline V CDR1 and CDR2: SGHKS, YYEKEE (reference sequence). This CDR3 region has 16 residues. J was trimmed by 2 bases and V by 2 bases; bases with no gene match: 5. The CDR3 bases are TGTGCCAGCAGCTTACAGGGGGCGCTTGGCAATCAGCCCCAGCATTTT. Translating gives CASSLQGALGNQPQHF.

CDR3 sequence: CASRAGQGTDTQYF. CDR3 bases: TGTGCCAGCAGGGCGGGACAGGGGACTGATACGCAGTATTTT. The V gene is TRBV9, the J gene TRBJ2-3; 10 bases are a match to TRBD1. Per the germline V gene, CDR1 is SGDLS and CDR2 is YYNGEE. The CDR3 runs 14 residues. Trimming took 5 bases from V and 6 from J; bases not matched to a gene: 6. Combining the CDR3 with reference TRBV9 and TRBJ2-3 gives the whole variable domain DSGVTQTPKHLITATGQRVTLRCSPRSGDLSVYWYQQSLDQGLQFLIQYYNGEERAKGNILERFSAQQFPDLHSELNLSSLELGDSALYFCASRAGQGTDTQYFGPGTRLTVL.

The V call is TRBV6-1, the J call TRBJ1-2; D is unresolved. Trimming stripped 0 bases from V and 4 bases from J, with 6 bases between. The CDR3 is 13 residues long. Germline V gives CDR1 MNHNS, CDR2 SASEGT. As DNA, the CDR3 is TGTGCCAGCAGTGAAGCAACAGCCTATGGCTACACCTTC. As protein: CASSEATAYGYTF.

The chain is built from TRBV6-1 and TRBJ1-5; D not certain. The CDR3 runs 15 residues. The germline V gene encodes CDR1 MNHNS and CDR2 SASEGT. V was shortened by 1 base and J by 0 bases, with 7 bases between the two germline ends. This CDR3 reads CASSEGGYSNQPQHF. The CDR3 coding sequence is TGTGCCAGCAGTGAAGGAGGTTATAGCAATCAGCCCCAGCATTTT.

The rearrangement joins TRBV6-6 to TRBJ1-4, with a possible D match to TRBD1 (5 bases). The CDR3 runs 16 residues. V lost 6 bases and J lost 5, with 19 bases in between. CDR1 and CDR2 (germline): MNHNY, SVGAGI (reference sequence). CDR3 loop: CASSPRGGAPNEKLFF. The CDR3 DNA reads TGTGCCAGCAGCCCCCGTGGAGGGGCGCCGAATGAAAAACTGTTTTTT.